This paragraph reports one T cell receptor beta chain. This entry is derived from a study of shared clonotypes between healthy human individuals. Some clones are missing from TCRdb's copy, which holds only in-frame ones; the method was immunoSEQ multiplex PCR. The table lists around 2.5 million clones, 93% of them singletons. Naive CD45RA+ and memory CD45RA-negative subsets were split from CD4+ cells. The germline gives CDR1 LNHNV, CDR2 YYDKDF (reference sequence). The CDR3 is made up of 14 amino acids. Trimming stripped 5 bases from V and 8 bases from J, with 18 bases between. This clonotype originated in a man aged 18 to 29 in good health. Some clones in this sample may be carry-over from other donors' samples. V and J are TRBV15 and TRBJ1-2, with no clear D. The sample was naive CD4+ T cells from PBMCs. The subset denotes: CD45RA+ positively selected. Here the CDR3 reads CATSSWRTPGGYTF. The CDR3 DNA follows: TGTGCCACCAGCTCCTGGAGGACGCCCGGCGGCTACACCTTC.